This is a list of T cell receptor beta chains from one sample in a study of T cells after yellow fever vaccination. TCRdb re-derived calls from the 5' RACE reads in MiXCR, one entry per CDR3 protein. The sample consists of 450,000 to 550,000 distinct CDR3 sequences, 21% of them appearing once. Sequencing was performed on PBMCs, taken approximately 22 days after the first yellow fever vaccination. The receptor source for this set is a man aged 18 to 30 who received the YFV17D yellow fever vaccine. CDR3s include the opening cysteine and the closing phenylalanine or tryptophan. The D gene is left open where the match is weak. Clone size appears in some rows only: once, few, many, or a class for an expanded clone.

- | TRBJ2-2 | TRBV4-3 | few | CASSQEVSGLELFF | TGCGCCAGCAGCCAAGAGGTCAGCGGGTTGGAGCTGTTTTTT
- | TRBJ1-5 | TRBV12-3/TRBV12-4 | few | CASSLAAGRIVNQPQHF | TGTGCCAGCAGTTTGGCGGCCGGGCGGATAGTCAATCAGCCCCAGCATTTT
TRBD1 | TRBJ1-2 | TRBV5-4 | - | CASSRTGDKDGYTF | TGTGCCAGCAGCCGGACAGGGGATAAGGATGGCTACACCTTC
- | TRBJ1-1 | TRBV15 | - | CATSNLRRGTFF | TGTGCCACCAGCAACTTACGGCGAGGGACTTTCTTT
- | TRBJ1-5 | TRBV12-5 | - | CASALGGSQPQHF | TGTGCTAGTGCCTTAGGGGGTTCTCAGCCCCAGCATTTT
TRBD2 | TRBJ2-3 | TRBV7-8 | - | CASSFLGGAPDTQYF | TGTGCCAGCAGCTTTCTCGGGGGGGCCCCCGATACGCAGTATTTT
TRBD1 | TRBJ1-4 | TRBV6-2/TRBV6-3 | - | CASSYGRSDRGREKLFF | TGTGCCAGCAGTTACGGTCGCAGCGACAGGGGACGGGAAAAACTGTTTTTT
TRBD2 | TRBJ2-3 | TRBV6-4 | medium-sized | CASSDGLASTDTQYF | TGTGCCAGCAGTGACGGACTAGCTAGCACAGATACGCAGTATTTT
TRBD1 | TRBJ1-5 | TRBV20-1 | - | CGSGTGLSNQPQHF | TGCGGTTCCGGGACAGGGCTTAGCAATCAGCCCCAGCATTTT
- | TRBJ1-2 | TRBV7-2 | few | CASSLPIAYGYTF | TGTGCCAGCAGCTTACCCATAGCCTATGGCTACACCTTC
- | TRBJ1-5 | TRBV30 | - | CAWSVNSNQPQHF | TGTGCCTGGAGCGTCAATAGCAATCAGCCCCAGCATTTT
- | TRBJ2-5 | TRBV5-1 | many | CASSRDGETQYF | TGCGCCAGCTCCAGGGATGGGGAGACCCAGTACTTC
TRBD2 | TRBJ2-1 | TRBV20-1 | - | CSASYVAGGSYNEQFF | TGCAGTGCTAGCTATGTCGCGGGGGGCTCATACAATGAGCAGTTCTTC